The entry that follows covers one T cell receptor (beta chain) sequence. Its antigen is currently unknown. In germline, CDR1 is WSHSY, CDR2 SAAADI. Trimming pared 5 bases from V and 1 base from J, leaving 11 bases between. This CDR3 is built from 14 residues. The record originates from a study of OX40 agonist ivuxolimab in advanced cancers. Overall study context: Three patients showed partial responses: one hepatocellular carcinoma and two cutaneous melanoma cases.

Overall study results and limits: Antigen specificity of clonally expanded peripheral T cells was not established. Within 6 weeks, CD4+ and CD8+ blood T cells expanded clonally at 0.1 to 3.0 mg/kg.

Libraries were prepared by immunoSEQ multiplex PCR; TCRdb keeps only in-frame clonotypes and omits some of them. This sample yields about 79,000 clones, of which approximately 88% are seen a single time; approximately 4% belongs to the top ten. The TCR comes from an adult with an advanced solid tumor such as melanoma, head and neck, liver or kidney cancer. The sample here was CD4+ or CD8+ T cells sorted from blood, taken in a trial of the OX40 agonist ivuxolimab. The chain combines TRBV10-2 with TRBJ1-1, with TRBD1 as a possible D gene (5 bases). The CDR3 DNA follows: TGCGCCAGCAGTAAAAACGACAGGAACACTGAAGCTTTCTTT. This gives the protein CASSKNDRNTEAFF.